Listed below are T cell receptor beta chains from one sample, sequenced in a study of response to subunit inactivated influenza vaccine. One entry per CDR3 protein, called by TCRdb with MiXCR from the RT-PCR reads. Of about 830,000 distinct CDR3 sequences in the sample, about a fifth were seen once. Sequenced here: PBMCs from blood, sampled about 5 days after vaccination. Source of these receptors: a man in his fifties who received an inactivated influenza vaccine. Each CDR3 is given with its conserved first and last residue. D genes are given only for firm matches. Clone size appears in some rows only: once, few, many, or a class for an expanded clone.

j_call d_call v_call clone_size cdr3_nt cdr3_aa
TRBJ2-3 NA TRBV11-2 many TGTGCCAGCAGCTTAGTAGTAGCGGATCAGCAGTATTTT CASSLVVADQQYF
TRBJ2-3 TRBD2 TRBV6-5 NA TGTGCCAGCAGTCACGGACTAGCGGGGGGTCAACGCACAGATACGCAGTATTTT CASSHGLAGGQRTDTQYF
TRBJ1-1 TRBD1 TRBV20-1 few TGCAGTGCTAGGAGCCCGACAGGGTTGAACACTGAAGCTTTCTTT CSARSPTGLNTEAFF
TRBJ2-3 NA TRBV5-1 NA TGCGCCAGCAGCTCACAACCTACAGGGACCCGGCAGACTAGCACAGATACGCAGTATTTT CASSSQPTGTRQTSTDTQYF
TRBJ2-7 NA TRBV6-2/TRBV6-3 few TGTGCCAGCAGTTACGAAAGAGCCTACGAGCAGTACTTC CASSYERAYEQYF
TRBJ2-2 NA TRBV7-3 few TGTGCCAGCAGCGGGTATGGGGAGCTGTTTTTT CASSGYGELFF
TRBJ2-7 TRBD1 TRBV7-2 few TGTGCCAGCAGCTCCACGACAGGGGACGTCTACGAGCAGTACTTC CASSSTTGDVYEQYF
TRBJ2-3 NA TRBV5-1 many TGCGCCAGCAGCGTGTGGGGACGAGATACGCAGTATTTT CASSVWGRDTQYF
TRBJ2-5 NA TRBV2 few TGTGCCAGCAGTGATTCGTTATGGAGAAACCAAGAGACCCAGTACTTC CASSDSLWRNQETQYF
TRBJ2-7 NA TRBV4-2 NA TGTGCCAGCAGCCAAGGTCTCAGCACCTACGAGCAGTACTTC CASSQGLSTYEQYF
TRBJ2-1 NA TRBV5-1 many TGCGCCAGCAGCTTGGCCATTCACAATGAGCAGTTCTTC CASSLAIHNEQFF
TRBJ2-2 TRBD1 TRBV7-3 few TGTGCCAGCAGCTCGCTAGGGGGCCGGAACACCGGGGAGCTGTTTTTT CASSSLGGRNTGELFF
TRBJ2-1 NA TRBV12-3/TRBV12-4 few TGTGCCAGCAGTTTGAGAGGGAGCTACTACAATGAGCAGTTCTTC CASSLRGSYYNEQFF
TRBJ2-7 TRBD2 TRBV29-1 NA TGCAGCGTGGCCCGGGCCGGCGGGGGGTCCTACGAGCAGTACTTC CSVARAGGGSYEQYF
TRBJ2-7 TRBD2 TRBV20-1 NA TGCAGTGCTAGAAGAGCGGGGTATGAGCAGTACTTC CSARRAGYEQYF
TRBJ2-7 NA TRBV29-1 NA TGCAGCGTTGCGGCCGCGGCGGTAAGGGAGCAGTACTTC CSVAAAAVREQYF
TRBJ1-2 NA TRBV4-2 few TGTGCCAGCAGCCAAGAGAATTGGGGGGAGAACTATGGCTACACCTTC CASSQENWGENYGYTF
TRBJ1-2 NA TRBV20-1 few TGCAGTGCTAGAGAGACGGGGGCGCGTCCCTATGGCTACACCTTC CSARETGARPYGYTF
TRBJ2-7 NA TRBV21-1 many TGTGCCAGCAGCAAACTCTCCGGGACAACCTACGAGCAGTACTTC CASSKLSGTTYEQYF
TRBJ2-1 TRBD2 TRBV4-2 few TGTGCCAGCAGCCAAGTGGCAGGACTAGTTTCCTACAATGAGCAGTTCTTC CASSQVAGLVSYNEQFF
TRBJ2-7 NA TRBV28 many TGTGCCAGCTCACTACCAGGCTACGAGCAGTACTTC CASSLPGYEQYF
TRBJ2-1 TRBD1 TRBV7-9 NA TGTGCCAGCAGCTTGAGGACAGGGGATTACAATGAGCAGTTCTTC CASSLRTGDYNEQFF
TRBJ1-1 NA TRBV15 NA TGTGCCACCAGCGAGGGAAGGTCGGTCGAAGCTTTCTTT CATSEGRSVEAFF
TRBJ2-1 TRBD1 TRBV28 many TGTGCCAGCAGTTCAAGACAGGGTCGTGAGCAGTTCTTC CASSSRQGREQFF
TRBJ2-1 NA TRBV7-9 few TGTGCCAGCAGCCAAAACGGACCAACGGTTAATGAGCAGTTCTTC CASSQNGPTVNEQFF
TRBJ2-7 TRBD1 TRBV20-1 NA TGCAGTGCTAGAGATCAAATTGCATCGGGACAGGGTACGCACGAGCAGTACTTC CSARDQIASGQGTHEQYF
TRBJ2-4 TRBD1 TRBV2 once TGTGCCAGCAGACCCGGACAGGTAGTGGACATTCAGTACTTC CASRPGQVVDIQYF
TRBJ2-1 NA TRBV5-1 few TGCGCCAGCAGCTTGGGACAGGCAGTCTTCTTC CASSLGQAVFF
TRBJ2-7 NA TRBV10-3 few TGTGCCATCAGTGAGGTGGCAGCCTACGAGCAGTACTTC CAISEVAAYEQYF
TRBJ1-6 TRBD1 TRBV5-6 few TGTGCCAGCAGCTCGGGACAGGGAATCGCACCCCTCCACTTT CASSSGQGIAPLHF
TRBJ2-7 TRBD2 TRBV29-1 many TGCAGCGTTGACGGGGGGAGCTCCTACGAGCAGTACTTC CSVDGGSSYEQYF
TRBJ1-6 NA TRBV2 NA TGTGCCAGCAGTGGAGGACTTGGCCTATCCTCCTATAATTCACCCCTCCACTTT CASSGGLGLSSYNSPLHF
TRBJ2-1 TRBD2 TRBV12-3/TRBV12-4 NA TGTGCCAGCAGTTTAGTGGGGGTTGGCGGGAGAAGTGAGCAGTTCTTC CASSLVGVGGRSEQFF
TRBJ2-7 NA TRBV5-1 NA TGCGCCAGCAGCTTGTCCAGGGCCGAAATAGCCTACGAGCAGTACTTC CASSLSRAEIAYEQYF
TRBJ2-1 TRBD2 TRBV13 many TGTGCCAGCAGCTCACCACTCTACACTAGCGGGAGGGCCAATGAGCAGTTCTTC CASSSPLYTSGRANEQFF
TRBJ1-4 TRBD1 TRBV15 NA TGTGCCACCGGGCAGGGGGTTAATGAAAAACTGTTTTTT CATGQGVNEKLFF
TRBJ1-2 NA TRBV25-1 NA TGTGCCAGCAGTGGCAGGGTCTATGGCTACACCTTC CASSGRVYGYTF
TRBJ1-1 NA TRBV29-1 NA TGCAGCGTATCGCCGGGCACTGAAGGTTTCTTT CSVSPGTEGFF
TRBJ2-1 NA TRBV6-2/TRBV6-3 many TGTGCCAGCAGTTATTCCTCAGGGCGACCCTACAATGAGCAGTTCTTC CASSYSSGRPYNEQFF
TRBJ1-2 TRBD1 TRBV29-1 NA TGCAGCGTTGAGAAACAGGGGCTGAGTGATGGCTACACCTTC CSVEKQGLSDGYTF
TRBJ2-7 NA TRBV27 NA TGTGCCAGCAGTCAGTTACCTAGTCGGGAGCAGTACTTC CASSQLPSREQYF
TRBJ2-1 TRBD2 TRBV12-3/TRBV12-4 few TGTGCCAGCAGTCGGACTAGCGTCTACAATGAGCAGTTCTTC CASSRTSVYNEQFF
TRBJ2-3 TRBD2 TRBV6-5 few TGTGCCAGCAGTTACAGGGCGGGAGGGCCAACAGATACGCAGTATTTT CASSYRAGGPTDTQYF
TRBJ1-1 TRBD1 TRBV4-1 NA TGCGCCAGCAGCCAAGCGATCGGGGACAGGGGGTCCTGGGTCACTGAAGCTTTCTTT CASSQAIGDRGSWVTEAFF
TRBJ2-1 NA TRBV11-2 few TGTGCCAGCAGCCCCGTAGGAGGGGGCGGGGGGAGTTCCTACAATGAGCAGTTCTTC CASSPVGGGGGSSYNEQFF